This is a list of T cell receptor beta chains from one sample in a study of T cells expressing NK-cell markers. TCRdb reprocessed the 5' RACE reads, keeping one entry per CDR3 protein, no DNA. The sample holds approximately 460,000 distinct CDR3 sequences. The sample consisted of blood T cells: a sorted CD56 or NKG2C T cell subset, CD4+ or CD8+ T cells, or bulk PBMC T cells (not recorded which). These receptors were obtained from a woman between 18 and 75 years old in good health. Each CDR3 is given with its conserved first and last residue.

j_call v_call cdr3_aa
TRBJ2-3 TRBV20-1 CSAPGQTTDTQYF
TRBJ1-3 TRBV15 CATSRDGRSGNTIYF
TRBJ1-1 TRBV6-5 CASSYKESTEAFF
TRBJ2-7 TRBV29-1 CSVEEPGQFPGAYEQYF
TRBJ2-1 TRBV20-1 CSAPHLRQGVANEQFF
TRBJ1-5 TRBV5-1 CASSLGESDAQPQHF
TRBJ2-4 TRBV18 CASSPPTQENIQYF
TRBJ2-1 TRBV7-2 CASSGGGGVASGQFF
TRBJ2-7 TRBV11-2 CASSLGISGGYEQYF
TRBJ2-7 TRBV5-1 CASSLASTEQYF
TRBJ1-2 TRBV27 CASSPRGQLYTF
TRBJ1-1 TRBV20-1 CSAIPQMNTEAFF
TRBJ2-2 TRBV5-4 CASRAGQNTGELFF
TRBJ1-2 TRBV9 CASSEQGAVGYGYTF
TRBJ2-2 TRBV15 CATSRVPPANGGELFF
TRBJ2-1 TRBV12-5 CASGLSPQRGSYNEQFF
TRBJ2-5 TRBV18 CASSPFPGAAETQYF
TRBJ2-7 TRBV19 CASSVTSFSYEQYF
TRBJ2-1 TRBV12-3/TRBV12-4 CASSLVGRVEPLYNEQFF
TRBJ1-2 TRBV7-9 CASSPGREAGYTF
TRBJ1-1 TRBV11-2 CASSLGGKNTEAFF
TRBJ2-1 TRBV4-3 CASSQYSGAGGPGNEQFF
TRBJ2-3 TRBV12-3/TRBV12-4 CASSAGRLGTDTQYF
TRBJ2-1 TRBV7-8 CASSLSGRAYDEQFF
TRBJ2-3 TRBV28 CASSFPGVIDTQYF
TRBJ1-1 TRBV7-3 CASSQDRGRGNTEAFF
TRBJ2-7 TRBV3-1 CASSQTGKQYF
TRBJ2-7 TRBV18 CASSPSSGSSYEQYF
TRBJ1-2 TRBV7-9 CATTRWGKNGYTF
TRBJ2-1 TRBV7-8 CASSSGVTPGVDNEQFF
TRBJ2-1 TRBV19 CASSMSSGRWEQFF
TRBJ1-5 TRBV29-1 CSVAPVQGANQPQHF
TRBJ1-2 TRBV7-2 CASSGMRTGGYTF
TRBJ1-6 TRBV4-3 CASNPGDNSPLHF
TRBJ2-7 TRBV12-3/TRBV12-4 CASSQSGGEQYF
TRBJ2-1 TRBV3-1 CASSHGLAGGPPFTNEQFF
TRBJ2-1 TRBV4-3 CASSQDRLATDEQFF
TRBJ2-3 TRBV6-1 CASSEGDGIDTQYF
TRBJ2-5 TRBV5-1 CASSWGDNQETQYF
TRBJ1-5 TRBV2 CASSEQGGNQPQHF
TRBJ2-3 TRBV5-1 CASSLGTSGSTDTQYF
TRBJ2-7 TRBV9 CASSVGSGRTYEQYF
TRBJ1-2 TRBV5-1 CASGRGEESYGYTF
TRBJ1-1 TRBV6-2/TRBV6-3 CASSYPDEAFF
TRBJ1-1 TRBV12-3/TRBV12-4 CASRKTGVVNTEAFF
TRBJ1-5 TRBV4-2 CASSQEGSPNQPQHF
TRBJ2-1 TRBV10-3 CAISESVGSSYNEQFF
TRBJ2-7 TRBV6-2/TRBV6-3 CASSYTGPSYEQYF
TRBJ1-2 TRBV5-5 CASSLDPPGQLNNYGYTF
TRBJ2-2 TRBV12-5 CASGDVLWDREHNGELFF
TRBJ1-5 TRBV7-2 CASSFLGGNQPQHF
TRBJ2-1 TRBV20-1 CSAPTGTVAENEQFF
TRBJ2-3 TRBV30 CAWSNIHDTQYF
TRBJ2-7 TRBV9 CASSAQGAEQYF
TRBJ2-7 TRBV30 CAWTLMDRVSYEQYF